The rows below give T cell receptor beta chains drawn from one sample of a study of CXCR3-negative and CXCR3-positive naive CD8 T cells. Reanalyzing the 5' RACE reads, TCRdb keeps one entry per CDR3 protein, without DNA. The record lists around 40,000 distinct CDR3 sequences, of which the ten most abundant hold roughly 14%. Sequenced sample: memory CD8+ T cells from blood. These receptors were collected from a human donor in good health. Some clones in this sample may be carry-over from other donors' samples. CDR3s include the opening cysteine and the closing phenylalanine or tryptophan. Each record gives: V gene, J gene, CDR3 protein.

v_call: TRBV6-2/TRBV6-3
j_call: TRBJ2-2
cdr3_aa: CASSYPGAGELFF

v_call: TRBV19
j_call: TRBJ2-2
cdr3_aa: CTSNPGSGRELFF

v_call: TRBV20-1
j_call: TRBJ2-7
cdr3_aa: CSARDSTSDYEQYF

v_call: TRBV28
j_call: TRBJ2-3
cdr3_aa: CASSLSQWTSTDTQYF

v_call: TRBV12-3/TRBV12-4
j_call: TRBJ1-2
cdr3_aa: CASSSGVQGANYGYTF

v_call: TRBV6-2/TRBV6-3
j_call: TRBJ2-5
cdr3_aa: CASAERSGETQYF

v_call: TRBV5-1
j_call: TRBJ2-7
cdr3_aa: CASSTGATWEQYF

v_call: TRBV19
j_call: TRBJ2-3
cdr3_aa: CASTEILGGTDTQYF

v_call: TRBV29-1
j_call: TRBJ2-7
cdr3_aa: CSVVQESYEQYF

v_call: TRBV4-2
j_call: TRBJ2-7
cdr3_aa: CASSQELAGVGEQYF

v_call: TRBV14
j_call: TRBJ2-4
cdr3_aa: CASSQGKGLTKNIQYF

v_call: TRBV25-1
j_call: TRBJ2-3
cdr3_aa: CASSSPAADGADTQYF

v_call: TRBV9
j_call: TRBJ2-4
cdr3_aa: CASSRGRGGKNIQYF

v_call: TRBV6-6
j_call: TRBJ2-7
cdr3_aa: CASSFRDRSYEQYF

v_call: TRBV29-1
j_call: TRBJ2-1
cdr3_aa: CSVEGGLGTSGTPKQFF

v_call: TRBV7-2
j_call: TRBJ2-7
cdr3_aa: CASSFYHGITYEQYF

v_call: TRBV7-8
j_call: TRBJ2-2
cdr3_aa: CASSTTSGMNTGELFF

v_call: TRBV10-3
j_call: TRBJ2-7
cdr3_aa: CASKAEANYEQYF

v_call: TRBV6-1
j_call: TRBJ1-5
cdr3_aa: CATGQELQPQHF

v_call: TRBV27
j_call: TRBJ2-1
cdr3_aa: CASSQSAGGLGDEQFF

v_call: TRBV6-2/TRBV6-3
j_call: TRBJ1-2
cdr3_aa: CASSYLVGTPGKNYGYTF

v_call: TRBV19
j_call: TRBJ2-1
cdr3_aa: CASSPRGGGAGGEQFF